This entry lists 2 T cell receptor beta chains sequenced from one sample in a study of spatial heterogeneity in lung cancer. TCRdb used MiXCR to reprocess the 5' RACE reads, holding one entry per CDR3 protein. The sample yields 50,000 to 65,000 distinct CDR3 sequences, approximately 8% seen once. Stated time point: sample taken at primary tumor resection. The input material, whole RNA from tumor, nontumor lung or frozen PBMC, was sequenced unsorted. Sequences were derived from PBMCs, sampled at surgery. Receptor source: a female donor with early-stage non-small cell lung cancer.

The genes are TRBV6-5 and TRBJ1-4; D is possibly TRBD1 (6 bases). Germline-derived CDR1 and CDR2 are MNHEY and SVGAGI. CDR3 length: 15 amino acids. Trimming cost V 2 bases and J 3 bases, with 10 bases left between them. CDR3 DNA sequence: TGTGCCAGCAGTTACACCCGGGGGCCTAATGAAAAACTGTTTTTT. This sequence encodes CASSYTRGPNEKLFF.

This clonotype was detected a few times. The J gene is TRBJ2-7, the V gene TRBV5-1; 8 positions match TRBD1. This CDR3 comprises 15 residues. Germline CDR1 SGHRS, CDR2 YFSETQ. Trimming removed 4 bases from V and 5 bases from J; junction bases left unmatched: 11. CDR3 sequence (DNA): TGCGCCAGCAGCGTGGACAGGGACCGAGGTAACGAGCAGTACGTC. Its protein product is CASSVDRDRGNEQYV.